This TCR beta chain was captured in a study of T cell responses to AZD1222 COVID-19 vaccine. For the study at large: The analysis combined second doses at about 4 or about 12 weeks.

The CDR3 loop spans 15 amino acids. Trimming at V came to 3 bases and at J to 5 bases, leaving 8 bases not matched to a gene. Germline V lookup: CDR1 LGHDT, CDR2 YNNKEL (reference sequence). TCRdb's table, derived via immunoSEQ multiplex PCR, lists solely in-frame clones and lacks some. The sample has some 110,000 clones, roughly 80% seen once. The material sequenced was peripheral blood, taken on day 0 of AZD1222 vaccination. This sequence originates from an adult in good health. The V gene is TRBV3-1 (or the pseudogene TRBV3-2), the J gene TRBJ1-2, with 8 bases lining up with TRBD1. Here the CDR3 reads CASSHRQGLWYGYTF. DNA for the CDR3: TGTGCCAGCAGCCACAGACAGGGGTTGTGGTATGGCTACACCTTC.